This T cell receptor (beta chain) was retrieved from a study of PD-1 blockade in classical Hodgkin lymphoma. Only in-frame clones appear in the TCRdb table, and some are missing; sequencing was by immunoSEQ multiplex PCR. This sample has fewer than 20,000 clones, with 65% to 80% found just once. Details on this clone: Its target is not known.

Overall study results and limits: What drove the repertoire differences, possibly disease activity or prior therapy, has not been defined.

CDR3 length equals 14 residues. Germline values: CDR1 LNHNV, CDR2 YYDKDF (reference sequence). J gave up 5 bases and V 8 bases, and 7 bases lay outside the gene matches. Time point noted: cycle 4 day 1 (C4D1), after six to seven weeks of nivolumab. Autologous stem cell transplantation was followed by relapse in every patient, and brentuximab vedotin exposure varied. The authors purified CD4+ T cells from thawed PBMCs by magnetic negative selection. The V call is TRBV15, the J call TRBJ2-4, with 9 positions matching TRBD1. This sequence originates from a human donor with classical Hodgkin lymphoma. Material: CD4+ T cells from blood, obtained before the fourth cycle of nivolumab. The CDR3 DNA reads TGTGCCACCGGAGACAGGGGGGAACAAAACATTCAGTACTTC. This sequence encodes CATGDRGEQNIQYF.